This T cell receptor beta chain derives from a study of immune cell composition in non-small cell lung cancer. Overall study results and limits: Lung squamous cell carcinoma tumours had significantly higher top 10 clone scores and productive clonality than lung adenocarcinoma.

The V end was cut by 11 bases, the J end by 10 bases, with 15 bases between. Germline V gene lookup returns CDR1 MNHEY and CDR2 SVGAGI. The CDR3 has 12 residues. On this clone: Its antigen is not known.

Sequencing was performed with immunoSEQ multiplex PCR; in TCRdb, only in-frame clones are kept and a portion is missing. Of 1,500 to 2,000 clones listed, roughly 79% are singletons. The V gene is TRBV6-5, the J gene TRBJ1-6; D unresolved. This sequence originates from a human donor with non-small cell lung cancer. Material for sequencing was lung tumor tissue. CDR3 protein: CASHAGGSPLHF. The CDR3 DNA sequence: TGTGCCTCCCACGCGGGAGGATCACCCCTCCACTTT.